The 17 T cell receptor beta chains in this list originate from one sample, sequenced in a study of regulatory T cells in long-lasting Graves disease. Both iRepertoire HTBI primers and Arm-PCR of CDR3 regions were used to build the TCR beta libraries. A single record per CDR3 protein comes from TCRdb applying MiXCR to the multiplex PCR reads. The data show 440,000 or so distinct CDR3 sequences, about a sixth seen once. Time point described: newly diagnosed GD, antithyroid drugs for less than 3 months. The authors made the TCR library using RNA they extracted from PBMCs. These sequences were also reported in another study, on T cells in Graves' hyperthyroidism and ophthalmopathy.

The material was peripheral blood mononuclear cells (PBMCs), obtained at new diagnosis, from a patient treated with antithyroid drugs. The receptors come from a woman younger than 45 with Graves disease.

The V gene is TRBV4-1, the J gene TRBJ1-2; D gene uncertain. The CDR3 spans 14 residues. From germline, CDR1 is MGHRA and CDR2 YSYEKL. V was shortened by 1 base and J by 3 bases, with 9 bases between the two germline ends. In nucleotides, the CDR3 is TGCGCCAGCAGCCAAGGGCCAGGACACTATGGCTACACCTTC. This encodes CASSQGPGHYGYTF.

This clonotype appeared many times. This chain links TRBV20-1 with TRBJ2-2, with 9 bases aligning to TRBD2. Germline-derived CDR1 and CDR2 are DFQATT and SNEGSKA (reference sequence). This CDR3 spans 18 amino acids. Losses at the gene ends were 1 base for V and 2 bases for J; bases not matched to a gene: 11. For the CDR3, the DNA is TGCAGTGCTAGAGCCCGAATTTCTAGCGGGACCAACACCGGGGAGCTGTTTTTT. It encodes CSARARISSGTNTGELFF.

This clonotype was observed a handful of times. CDR3 bases: TGCAGTGCTAGAAATGATCCGGGGAGAGGTTACAATGAGCAGTTCTTC. It is translated as CSARNDPGRGYNEQFF. The V and J genes are TRBV20-1 and TRBJ2-1, with D possibly being TRBD2 (5 bases). This CDR3 spans 16 amino acids. Germline CDR1 reads DFQATT; CDR2 reads SNEGSKA (reference sequence). V was clipped by 2 bases and J by 4 bases, with 18 bases between them.

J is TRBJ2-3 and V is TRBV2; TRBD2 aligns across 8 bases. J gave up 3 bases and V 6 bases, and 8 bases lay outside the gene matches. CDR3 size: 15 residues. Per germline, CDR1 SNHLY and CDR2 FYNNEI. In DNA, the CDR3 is TGTGCCAGCAGCCCCGGCGGGGGGCGGACAGATACGCAGTATTTT. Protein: CASSPGGGRTDTQYF.

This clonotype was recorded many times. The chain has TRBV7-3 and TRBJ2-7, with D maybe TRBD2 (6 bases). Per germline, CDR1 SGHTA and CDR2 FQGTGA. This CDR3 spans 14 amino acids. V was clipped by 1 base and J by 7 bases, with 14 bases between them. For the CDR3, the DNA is TGTGCCAGCAGCTTAAGCCGCGGGACGAGGGAGCAGTACTTC. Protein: CASSLSRGTREQYF.

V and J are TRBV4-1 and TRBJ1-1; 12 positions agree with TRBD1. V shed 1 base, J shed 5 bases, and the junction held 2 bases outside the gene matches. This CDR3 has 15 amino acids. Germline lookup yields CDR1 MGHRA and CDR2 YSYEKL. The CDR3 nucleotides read TGCGCCAGCAGCCAAGGGGACAGGGGGCGGACTGAAGCTTTCTTT. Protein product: CASSQGDRGRTEAFF.

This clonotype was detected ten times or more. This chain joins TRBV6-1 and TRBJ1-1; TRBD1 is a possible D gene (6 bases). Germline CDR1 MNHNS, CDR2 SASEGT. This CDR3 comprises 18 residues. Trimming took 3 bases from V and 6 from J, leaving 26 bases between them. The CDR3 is CASSDVGTLDVCTPEAFF. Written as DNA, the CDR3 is TGTGCCAGCAGTGATGTCGGGACACTTGACGTCTGTACCCCTGAAGCTTTCTTT.

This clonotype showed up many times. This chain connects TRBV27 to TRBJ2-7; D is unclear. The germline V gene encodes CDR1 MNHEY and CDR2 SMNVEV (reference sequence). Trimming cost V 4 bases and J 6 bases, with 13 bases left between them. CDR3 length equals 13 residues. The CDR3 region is CASSSLVVGEQYF. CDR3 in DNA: TGTGCCAGCAGTTCTTTAGTTGTCGGCGAGCAGTACTTC.

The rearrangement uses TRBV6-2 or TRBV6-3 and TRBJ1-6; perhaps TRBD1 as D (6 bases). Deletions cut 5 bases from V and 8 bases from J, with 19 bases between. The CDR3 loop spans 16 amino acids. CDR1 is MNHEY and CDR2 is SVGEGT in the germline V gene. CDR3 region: CASSTFTGREDSPLHF. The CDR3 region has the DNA TGTGCCAGCAGTACCTTTACAGGGAGGGAAGATTCACCCCTCCACTTT.

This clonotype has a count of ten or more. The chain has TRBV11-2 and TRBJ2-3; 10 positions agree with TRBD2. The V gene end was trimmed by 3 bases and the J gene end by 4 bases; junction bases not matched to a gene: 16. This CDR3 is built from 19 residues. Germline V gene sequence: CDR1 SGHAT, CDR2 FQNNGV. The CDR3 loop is CASSFRGASGGVLADTQYF. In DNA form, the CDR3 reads TGTGCCAGCAGCTTTCGGGGGGCTAGCGGGGGAGTATTAGCAGATACGCAGTATTTT. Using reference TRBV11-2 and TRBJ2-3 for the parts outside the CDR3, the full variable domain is EAGVAQSPRYKIIEKRQSVAFWCNPISGHATLYWYQQILGQGPKLLIQFQNNGVVDDSQLPKDRFSAERLKGVDSTLKIQPAKLEDSAVYLCASSFRGASGGVLADTQYFGPGTRLTVL.

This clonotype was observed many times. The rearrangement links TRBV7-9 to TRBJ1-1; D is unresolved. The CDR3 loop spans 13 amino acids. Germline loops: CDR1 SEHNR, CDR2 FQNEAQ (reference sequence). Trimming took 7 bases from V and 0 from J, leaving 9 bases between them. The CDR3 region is CASIPDVNTEAFF. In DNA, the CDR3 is TGTGCCAGCATACCAGACGTGAACACTGAAGCTTTCTTT.

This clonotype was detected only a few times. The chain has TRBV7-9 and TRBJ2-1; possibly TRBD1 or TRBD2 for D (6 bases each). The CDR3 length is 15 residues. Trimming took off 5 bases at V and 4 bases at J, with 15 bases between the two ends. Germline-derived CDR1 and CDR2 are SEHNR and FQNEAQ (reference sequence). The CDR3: CASSPGGGHYNEQFF. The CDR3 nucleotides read TGTGCCAGCAGCCCCGGGGGCGGACATTACAATGAGCAGTTCTTC.

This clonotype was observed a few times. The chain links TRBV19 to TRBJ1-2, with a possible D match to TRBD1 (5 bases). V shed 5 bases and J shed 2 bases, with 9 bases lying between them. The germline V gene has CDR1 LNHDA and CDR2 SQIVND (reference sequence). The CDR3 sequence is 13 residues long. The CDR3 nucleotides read TGTGCCAGTAGTGTACAGGCGAACTATGGCTACACCTTC. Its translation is CASSVQANYGYTF.

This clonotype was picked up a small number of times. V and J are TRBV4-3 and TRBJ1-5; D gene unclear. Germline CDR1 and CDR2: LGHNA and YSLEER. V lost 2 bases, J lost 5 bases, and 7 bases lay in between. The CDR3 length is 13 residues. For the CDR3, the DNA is TGCGCCAGCAGCCAACGGTTAGATCAGCCCCAGCATTTT. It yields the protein CASSQRLDQPQHF.

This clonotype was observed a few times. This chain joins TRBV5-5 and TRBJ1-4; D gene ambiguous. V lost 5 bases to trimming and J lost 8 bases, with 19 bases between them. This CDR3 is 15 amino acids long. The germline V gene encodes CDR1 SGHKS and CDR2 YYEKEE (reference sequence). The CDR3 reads CASRGGWGDWEKLFF. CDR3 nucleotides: TGTGCCAGCAGGGGAGGCTGGGGAGATTGGGAAAAACTGTTTTTT.

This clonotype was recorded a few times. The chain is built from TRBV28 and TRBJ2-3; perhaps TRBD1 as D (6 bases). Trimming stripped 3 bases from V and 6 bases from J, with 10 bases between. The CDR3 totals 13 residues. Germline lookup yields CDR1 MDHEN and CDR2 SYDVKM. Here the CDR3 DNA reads TGTGCCAGCAGTTTCAGGGGCAGGGATACGCAGTATTTT. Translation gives CASSFRGRDTQYF.

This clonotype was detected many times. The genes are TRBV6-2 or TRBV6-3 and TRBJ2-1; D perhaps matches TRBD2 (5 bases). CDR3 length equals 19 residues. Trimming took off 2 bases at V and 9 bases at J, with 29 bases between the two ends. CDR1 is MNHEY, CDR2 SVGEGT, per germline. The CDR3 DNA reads TGTGCCAGCAGTTACAAAGGCCCTGAGGGTTGGGGTGCCTTGGGTGAGCAGTTCTTC. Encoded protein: CASSYKGPEGWGALGEQFF.